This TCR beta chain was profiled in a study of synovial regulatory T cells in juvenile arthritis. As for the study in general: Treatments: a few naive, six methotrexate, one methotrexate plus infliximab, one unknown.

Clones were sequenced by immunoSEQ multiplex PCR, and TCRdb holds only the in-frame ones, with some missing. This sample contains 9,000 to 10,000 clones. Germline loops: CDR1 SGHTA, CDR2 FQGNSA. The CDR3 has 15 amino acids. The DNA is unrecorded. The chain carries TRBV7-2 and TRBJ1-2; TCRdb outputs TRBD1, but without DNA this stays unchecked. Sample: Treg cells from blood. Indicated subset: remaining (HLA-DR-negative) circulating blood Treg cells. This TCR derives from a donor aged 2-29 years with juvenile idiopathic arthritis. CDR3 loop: CASSATALSNYGYTF.